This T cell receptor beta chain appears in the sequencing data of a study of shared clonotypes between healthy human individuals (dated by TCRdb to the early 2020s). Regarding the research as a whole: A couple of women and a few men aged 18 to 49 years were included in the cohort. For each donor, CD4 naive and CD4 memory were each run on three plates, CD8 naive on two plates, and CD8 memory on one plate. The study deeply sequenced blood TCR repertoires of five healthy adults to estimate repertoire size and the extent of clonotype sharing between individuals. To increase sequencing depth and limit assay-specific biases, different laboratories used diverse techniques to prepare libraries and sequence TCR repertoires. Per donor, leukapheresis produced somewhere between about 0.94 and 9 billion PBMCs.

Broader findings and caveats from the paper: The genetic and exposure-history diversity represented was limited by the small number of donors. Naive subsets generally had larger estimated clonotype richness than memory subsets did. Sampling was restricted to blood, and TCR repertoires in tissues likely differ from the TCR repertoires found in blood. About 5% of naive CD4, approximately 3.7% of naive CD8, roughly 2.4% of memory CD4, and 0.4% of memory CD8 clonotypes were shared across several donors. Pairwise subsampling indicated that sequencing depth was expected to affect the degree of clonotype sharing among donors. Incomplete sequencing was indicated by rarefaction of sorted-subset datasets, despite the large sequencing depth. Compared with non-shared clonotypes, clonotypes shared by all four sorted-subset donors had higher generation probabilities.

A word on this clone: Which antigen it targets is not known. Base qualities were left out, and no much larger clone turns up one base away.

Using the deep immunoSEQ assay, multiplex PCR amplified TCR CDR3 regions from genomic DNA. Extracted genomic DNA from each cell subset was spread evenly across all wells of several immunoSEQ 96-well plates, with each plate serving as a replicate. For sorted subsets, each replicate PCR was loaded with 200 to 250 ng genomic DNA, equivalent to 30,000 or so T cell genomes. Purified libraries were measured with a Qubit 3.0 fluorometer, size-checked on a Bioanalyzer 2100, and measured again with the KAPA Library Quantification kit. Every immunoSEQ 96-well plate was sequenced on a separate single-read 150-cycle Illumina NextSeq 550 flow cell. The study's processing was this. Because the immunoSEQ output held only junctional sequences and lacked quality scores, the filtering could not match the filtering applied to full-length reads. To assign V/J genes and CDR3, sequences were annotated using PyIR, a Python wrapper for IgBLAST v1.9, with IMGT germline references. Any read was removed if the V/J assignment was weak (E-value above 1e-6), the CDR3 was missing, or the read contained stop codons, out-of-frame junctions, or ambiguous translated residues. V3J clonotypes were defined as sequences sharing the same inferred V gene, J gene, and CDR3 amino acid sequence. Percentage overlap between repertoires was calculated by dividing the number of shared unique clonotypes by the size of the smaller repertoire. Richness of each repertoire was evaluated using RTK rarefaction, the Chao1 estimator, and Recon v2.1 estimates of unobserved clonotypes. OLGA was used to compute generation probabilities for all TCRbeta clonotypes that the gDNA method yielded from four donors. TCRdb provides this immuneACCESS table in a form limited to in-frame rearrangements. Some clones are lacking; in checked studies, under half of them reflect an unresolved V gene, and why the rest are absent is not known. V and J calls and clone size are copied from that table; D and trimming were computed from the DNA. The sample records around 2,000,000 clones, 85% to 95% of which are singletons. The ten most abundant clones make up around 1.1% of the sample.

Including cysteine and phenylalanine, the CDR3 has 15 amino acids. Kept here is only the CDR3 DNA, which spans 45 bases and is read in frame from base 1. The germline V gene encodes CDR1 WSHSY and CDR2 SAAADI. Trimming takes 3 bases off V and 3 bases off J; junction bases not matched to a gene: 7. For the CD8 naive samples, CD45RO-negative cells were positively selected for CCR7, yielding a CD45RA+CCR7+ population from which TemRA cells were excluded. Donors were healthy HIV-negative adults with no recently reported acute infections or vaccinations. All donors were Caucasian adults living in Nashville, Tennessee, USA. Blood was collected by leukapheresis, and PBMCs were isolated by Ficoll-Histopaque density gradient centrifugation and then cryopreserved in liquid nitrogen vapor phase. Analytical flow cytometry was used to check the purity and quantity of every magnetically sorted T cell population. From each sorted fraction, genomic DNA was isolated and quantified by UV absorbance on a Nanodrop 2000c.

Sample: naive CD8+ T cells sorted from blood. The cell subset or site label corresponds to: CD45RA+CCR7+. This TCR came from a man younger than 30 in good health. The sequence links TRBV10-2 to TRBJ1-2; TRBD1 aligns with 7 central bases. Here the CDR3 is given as CASSERTGTDYGYTF. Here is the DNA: TGCGCCAGCAGTGAAAGAACCGGGACAGACTATGGCTACACCTTC.